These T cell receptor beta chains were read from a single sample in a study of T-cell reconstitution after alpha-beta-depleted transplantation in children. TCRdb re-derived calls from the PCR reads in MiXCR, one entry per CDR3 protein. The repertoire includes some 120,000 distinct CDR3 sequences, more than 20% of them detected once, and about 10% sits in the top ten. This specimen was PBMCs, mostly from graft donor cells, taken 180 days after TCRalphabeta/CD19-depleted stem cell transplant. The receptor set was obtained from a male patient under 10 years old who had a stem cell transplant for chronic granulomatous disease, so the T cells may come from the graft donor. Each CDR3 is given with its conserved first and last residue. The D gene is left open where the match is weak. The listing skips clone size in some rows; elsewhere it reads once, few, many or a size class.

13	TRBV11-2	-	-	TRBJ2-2	TGTGCCAGCAGCTTAGCGACCACCGGGGAGCTGTTTTTT	CASSLATTGELFF
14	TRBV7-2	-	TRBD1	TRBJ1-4	TGTGCCAGCAGCTCAGGGGGAGGGGGTGAAAAACTGTTTTTT	CASSSGGGGEKLFF
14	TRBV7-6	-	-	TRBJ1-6	TGTGCCAGCAGCTTAGGGCCCAATAATTCACCCCTCCACTTT	CASSLGPNNSPLHF
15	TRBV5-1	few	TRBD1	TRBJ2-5	TGCGCCAGCAGCTTGGAGGGGACAGGGGAAGAGACCCAGTACTTC	CASSLEGTGEETQYF
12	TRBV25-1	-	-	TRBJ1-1	TGTGCCAGCAGCGCGATGAACACTGAAGCTTTCTTT	CASSAMNTEAFF
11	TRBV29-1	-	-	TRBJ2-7	TGCAGCGTTGAATCAAGGACCGAGCAGTACTTC	CSVESRTEQYF
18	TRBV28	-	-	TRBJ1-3	TGTGCCAGCAGTTTCATCTATCAAAACGGTCGCCTCGGAAACACCATATATTTT	CASSFIYQNGRLGNTIYF
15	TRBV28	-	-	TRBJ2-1	TGTGCCAGCCGATCCGAGACGGGAGTTAGGAATGAGCAGTTCTTC	CASRSETGVRNEQFF
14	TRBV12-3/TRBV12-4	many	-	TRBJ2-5	TGTGCCAGCAGTCTTTTGTTGGGGCGGTGGACCCAGTACTTC	CASSLLLGRWTQYF
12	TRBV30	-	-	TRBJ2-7	TGTGCCTGGACCCTCCAGGGTTACGAGCAGTACTTC	CAWTLQGYEQYF
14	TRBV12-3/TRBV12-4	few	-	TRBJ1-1	TGTGCCAGCAGCGGACTTCTAAAGAACACTGAAGCTTTCTTT	CASSGLLKNTEAFF
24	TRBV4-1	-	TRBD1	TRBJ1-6	TGCGCCAGCAGCCAAGAAACGGGGGACACGGACAGGGATCCCCCCGTGGGTTATAATTCACCCCTCCACTTT	CASSQETGDTDRDPPVGYNSPLHF
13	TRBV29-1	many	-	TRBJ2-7	TGCAGCGTCAGGAGGCAGGGCTCCTACGAGCAGTACTTC	CSVRRQGSYEQYF
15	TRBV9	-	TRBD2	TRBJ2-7	TGTGCCAGCAGCCAAGGACTAGACAAGACCTACGAGCAGTACTTC	CASSQGLDKTYEQYF
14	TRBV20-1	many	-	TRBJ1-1	TGCAGTGCTAGAGATCGATCGAAGAACACTGAAGCTTTCTTT	CSARDRSKNTEAFF
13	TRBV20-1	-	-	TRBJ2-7	TGCAGTGCTACCGACTGGTCTAACTACGAGCAGTACTTC	CSATDWSNYEQYF
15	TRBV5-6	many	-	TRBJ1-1	TGTGCCAGCAGCTTAAGAAAACTTACGAACACTGAAGCTTTCTTT	CASSLRKLTNTEAFF
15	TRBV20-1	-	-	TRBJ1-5	TGCAGTGCTAGAGAGGGGGTGGTGAGCAATCAGCCCCAGCATTTT	CSAREGVVSNQPQHF
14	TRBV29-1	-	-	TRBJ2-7	TGCAGCGTTGAAGCTGGGGGGCCTGGCGACGAGCAGTACTTC	CSVEAGGPGDEQYF
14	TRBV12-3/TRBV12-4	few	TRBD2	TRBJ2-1	TGTGCCAGCAGTTTAGTACTAGCGGGGGCCGAGCAGTTCTTC	CASSLVLAGAEQFF
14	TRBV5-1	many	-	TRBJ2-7	TGCGCCAGCAGCTTCTATCGATTCGGGAACGAGCAGTACTTC	CASSFYRFGNEQYF
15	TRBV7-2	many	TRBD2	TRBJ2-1	TGTGCCAGCAGCGGGACTAGCGGGAACTACAATGAGCAGTTCTTC	CASSGTSGNYNEQFF
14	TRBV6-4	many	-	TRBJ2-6	TGTGCCAGCAGTGACAACTCTGGGGCCAACGTCCTGACTTTC	CASSDNSGANVLTF
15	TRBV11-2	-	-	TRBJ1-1	TGTGCCAGCAGCCCAGGGATTATGGCGAACACTGAAGCTTTCTTT	CASSPGIMANTEAFF
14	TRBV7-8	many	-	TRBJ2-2	TGTGCCAGCAGCATCCTTAGGAACACCGGGGAGCTGTTTTTT	CASSILRNTGELFF
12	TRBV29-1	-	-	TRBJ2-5	TGCAGCGCCCTGACTACCACTAGGCCCCAGTACTTC	CSALTTTRPQYF
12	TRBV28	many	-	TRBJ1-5	TGTGCCAGCAGTTATCCGGGGGGAGCCCAGCATTTT	CASSYPGGAQHF
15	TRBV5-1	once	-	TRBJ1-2	TGCGCCAGCAGCCCCCAAACCACAGGTCATGGTGGCTACACCTTC	CASSPQTTGHGGYTF
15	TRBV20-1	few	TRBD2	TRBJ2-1	TGCAGTGCTACCCGCGGTAGCGGGAGGTTTAATGAGCAGTTCTTC	CSATRGSGRFNEQFF
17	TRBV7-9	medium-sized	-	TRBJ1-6	TGTGCCAGCAGCACTCACGACTTTCAGGGTTCTGGATCACCCCTCCACTTT	CASSTHDFQGSGSPLHF
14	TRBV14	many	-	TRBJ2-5	TGTGCCAGCAGCCCTTTCGTTAGTAGGGAGACCCAGTACTTC	CASSPFVSRETQYF
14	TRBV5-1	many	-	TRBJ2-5	TGCGCCAGCAGCTTACGGACTACCCAAGAGACCCAGTACTTC	CASSLRTTQETQYF
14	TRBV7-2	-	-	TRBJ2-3	TGTGCCAGCAGCTTAGGGCCAGGGGCTCTTACGCAGTATTTT	CASSLGPGALTQYF
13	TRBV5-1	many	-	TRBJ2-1	TGCGCCAGCAGCCGACTGACCGACGGAGAGCAGTTCTTC	CASSRLTDGEQFF
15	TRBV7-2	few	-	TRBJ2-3	TGTGCCAGCAGCTTGGACCTCTGGGGCACGGATACGCAGTATTTT	CASSLDLWGTDTQYF
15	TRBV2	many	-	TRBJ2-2	TGTGCCAGCAAAGGCGGGGCCCTTAACACCGGGGAGCTGTTTTTT	CASKGGALNTGELFF
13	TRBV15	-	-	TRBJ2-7	TGTGCCACCAGCAGAGATGAGCTTTTCGAGCAGTACTTC	CATSRDELFEQYF
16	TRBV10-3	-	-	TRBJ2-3	TGTGCCATCAGTGAGTCTACAGGGATAAGCACAGATACGCAGTATTTT	CAISESTGISTDTQYF
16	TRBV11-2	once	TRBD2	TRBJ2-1	TGTGCCAGCAGCCCCCGACTAGCGGACTCCTACAATGAGCAGTTCTTC	CASSPRLADSYNEQFF
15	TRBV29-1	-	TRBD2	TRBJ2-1	TGCAGCGTTGAGGGGAGGGACCCCTTATTCAATGAGCAGTTCTTC	CSVEGRDPLFNEQFF
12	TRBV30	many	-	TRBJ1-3	TGTGCCTGGAGTACCGGGGGAAACACCATATATTTT	CAWSTGGNTIYF
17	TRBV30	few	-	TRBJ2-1	TGTGCCTGGAGATCTGCCGTAGCGAGGCTCTCCTACAATGAGCAGTTCTTC	CAWRSAVARLSYNEQFF
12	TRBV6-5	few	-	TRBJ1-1	TGTGCCAGCAGTTTCCGGGGGACTGAAGCTTTCTTT	CASSFRGTEAFF
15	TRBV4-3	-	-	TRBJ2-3	TGCGCCAGCAGCCAAGAATCCAGGGGCACAGATACGCAGTATTTT	CASSQESRGTDTQYF
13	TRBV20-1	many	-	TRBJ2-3	TGCAGTACCCGAAAGGGTTTCACAGATACGCAGTATTTT	CSTRKGFTDTQYF
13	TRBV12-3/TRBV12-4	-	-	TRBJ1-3	TGTGCCAGCAGTGGGAGGGTCAGGGACACCATATATTTT	CASSGRVRDTIYF
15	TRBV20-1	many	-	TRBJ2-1	TGCAGTGCTAGGGGTTGGGGGAGCTCCTACAATGAGCAGTTCTTC	CSARGWGSSYNEQFF
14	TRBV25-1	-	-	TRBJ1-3	TGTGCCAGCAGTGAACAGGGGTCAAGAAACACCATATATTTT	CASSEQGSRNTIYF
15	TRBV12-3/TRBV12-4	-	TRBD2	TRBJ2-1	TGTGCCAGCAGTTTAGTCGGGAGGGTCGCCGGCGAGCAGTTCTTC	CASSLVGRVAGEQFF
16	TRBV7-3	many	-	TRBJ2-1	TGTGCCAGCAGCTTAGTGGGGGGTGGCGCAGACAATGAGCAGTTCTTC	CASSLVGGGADNEQFF
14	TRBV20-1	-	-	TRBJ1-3	TGCAGTGCGCCTACAGGGTCCTCTGGAAACACCATATATTTT	CSAPTGSSGNTIYF
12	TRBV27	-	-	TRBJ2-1	TGTGCCAGCAGGGAGGGCTACAATGAGCAGTTCTTC	CASREGYNEQFF
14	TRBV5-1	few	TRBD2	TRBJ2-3	TGCGCCAGCAGTGCGGGAGGGTACACAGATACGCAGTATTTT	CASSAGGYTDTQYF
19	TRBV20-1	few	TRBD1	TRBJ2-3	TGCAGTGCTAGATATTTAGGAGGTCTAGGACAGGGTTTGCCAGATACGCAGTATTTT	CSARYLGGLGQGLPDTQYF
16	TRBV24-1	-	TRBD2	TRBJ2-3	TGTGCCACCAGTGATCGGACTAGCGGTAGCACAGATACGCAGTATTTT	CATSDRTSGSTDTQYF